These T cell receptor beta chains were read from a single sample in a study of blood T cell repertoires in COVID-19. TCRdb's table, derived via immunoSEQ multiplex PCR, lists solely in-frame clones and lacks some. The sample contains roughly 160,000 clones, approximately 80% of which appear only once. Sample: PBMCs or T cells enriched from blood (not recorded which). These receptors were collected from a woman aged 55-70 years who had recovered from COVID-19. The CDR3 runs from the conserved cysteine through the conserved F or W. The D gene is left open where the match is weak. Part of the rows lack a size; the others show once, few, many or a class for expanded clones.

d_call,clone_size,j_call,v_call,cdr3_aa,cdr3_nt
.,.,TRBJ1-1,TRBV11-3,CASSLSLTAEAFF,TGTGCCAGCAGCTTAAGTCTCACAGCTGAAGCTTTCTTT
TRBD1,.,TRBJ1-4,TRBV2,CASSPRDRVEKLFF,TGTGCCAGCAGTCCCCGGGACAGGGTTGAAAAACTGTTTTTT
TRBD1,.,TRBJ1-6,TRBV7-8,CASSLGNRGSYNSPLHF,TGTGCCAGCAGCTTAGGGAACAGGGGGTCCTATAATTCACCCCTCCACTTT
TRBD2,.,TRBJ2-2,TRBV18,CASSPWSGGNTGELFF,TGTGCCAGCTCACCATGGAGCGGGGGTAACACCGGGGAGCTGTTTTTT
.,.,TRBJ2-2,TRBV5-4,CASSLAGAELAGELFF,TGTGCCAGCAGCTTGGCGGGTGCTGAGTTAGCCGGGGAGCTGTTTTTT
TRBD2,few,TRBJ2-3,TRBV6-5,CASSYSRRGGQDTQYF,TGTGCCAGCAGTTACTCGCGGCGGGGGGGCCAAGATACGCAGTATTTT
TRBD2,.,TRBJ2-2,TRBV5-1,CASSQGTSGFTGELFF,TGCGCCAGCAGCCAGGGGACTAGCGGTTTCACCGGGGAGCTGTTTTTT
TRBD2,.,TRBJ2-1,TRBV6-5,CASSRLAGGLYEQFF,TGTGCCAGCAGCCGACTAGCGGGGGGGCTCTATGAGCAGTTCTTC
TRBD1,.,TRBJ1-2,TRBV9,CASSPTLTGGRDYGYTF,TGTGCCAGCAGCCCGACCCTCACAGGGGGCAGGGACTATGGCTACACCTTC
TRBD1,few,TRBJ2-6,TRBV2,CASRGGTGYSSGANVLTF,TGTGCCAGCAGAGGGGGGACAGGATACTCCTCTGGGGCCAACGTCCTGACTTTC
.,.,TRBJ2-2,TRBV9,CASSVGGTVGGELFF,TGTGCCAGCAGCGTAGGAGGGACTGTCGGCGGGGAGCTGTTTTTT
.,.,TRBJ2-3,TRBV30,CAWGDSSTDTQYF,TGTGCCTGGGGGGACTCCAGCACAGATACGCAGTATTTT
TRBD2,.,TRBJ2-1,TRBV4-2,CASSVTLAGGYNEQFF,TGTGCCAGCAGCGTAACCTTAGCGGGGGGTTACAATGAGCAGTTCTTC
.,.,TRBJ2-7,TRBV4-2,CASSQETGVPYEQYF,TGTGCCAGCAGCCAAGAGACAGGCGTCCCCTACGAGCAGTACTTC
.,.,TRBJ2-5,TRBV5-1,CASSLRGETQYF,TGCGCCAGCAGCTTGCGAGGGGAGACCCAGTACTTC
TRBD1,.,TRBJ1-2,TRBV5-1,CASSFGTAFYGYTF,TGCGCCAGCAGCTTCGGGACAGCCTTCTATGGCTACACCTTC
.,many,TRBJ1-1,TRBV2,CASSPQTGNTEAFF,TGTGCCAGCAGCCCCCAAACGGGGAACACTGAAGCTTTCTTT
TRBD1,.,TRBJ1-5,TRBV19,CASGDRAPSQPQHF,TGTGCCAGTGGGGACAGGGCCCCTAGTCAGCCCCAGCATTTT
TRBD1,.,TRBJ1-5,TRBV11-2,CASSSTGGSNQPQHF,TGTGCCAGCAGCTCGACAGGGGGGAGCAATCAGCCCCAGCATTTT
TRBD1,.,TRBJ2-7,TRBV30,CAWSRGQGGEQYF,TGTGCCTGGAGTCGTGGACAGGGCGGAGAGCAGTACTTC
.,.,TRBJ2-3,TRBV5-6,CASSLMDTSTDTQYF,TGTGCCAGCAGCTTGATGGACACCAGCACAGATACGCAGTATTTT
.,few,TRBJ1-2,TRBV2,CASSEYGVYGYTF,TGTGCCAGCAGCGAATACGGGGTCTATGGCTACACCTTC
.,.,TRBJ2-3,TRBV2,CASSQGRADTQYF,TGTGCCAGCAGTCAGGGAAGGGCAGATACGCAGTATTTT
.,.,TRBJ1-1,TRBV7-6,CASSSQENTEAFF,TGTGCCAGCAGTTCACAGGAGAACACTGAAGCTTTCTTT
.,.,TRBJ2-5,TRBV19,CASSIAAERQETQYF,TGTGCCAGTAGTATAGCGGCGGAGAGACAGGAGACCCAGTACTTC
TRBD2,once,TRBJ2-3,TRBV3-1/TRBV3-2,CASSHAALAGGAGDTQYF,TGTGCCAGCAGCCATGCCGCCCTAGCGGGGGGGGCAGGGGATACGCAGTATTTT
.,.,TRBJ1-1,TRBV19,CASSRSDPGRGNTEAFF,TGTGCCAGTAGTAGATCGGACCCGGGGAGAGGGAACACTGAAGCTTTCTTT
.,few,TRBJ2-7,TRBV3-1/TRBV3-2,CASSQDAAVRFSEQYF,TGTGCCAGCAGCCAAGATGCGGCAGTTCGTTTCTCCGAGCAGTACTTC
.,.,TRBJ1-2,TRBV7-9,CASTPGYYGYTF,TGTGCCAGCACCCCAGGCTACTATGGCTACACCTTC